The 12 T cell receptor beta chains below were found in one sample sequenced in a study of blood T cell repertoires in COVID-19. TCRdb's table, derived via immunoSEQ multiplex PCR, lists solely in-frame clones and lacks some. The sample records 200,000 to 250,000 clones, around 88% being singletons. The sample taken for sequencing was peripheral blood. These receptors all stem from a man between 18 and 35 years old with active or convalescent COVID-19.

The chain uses TRBV5-3 and TRBJ2-3; 7 bases map to TRBD2. TRBV5-3 carries the ORF label, with uncertain function. With 0 bases clipped from V and 2 bases from J, the junction kept 15 bases outside the gene matches. CDR3 length equals 19 residues. For the CDR3, the DNA is TGTGCCAGAAGCTTGGCCAGTCCCCCTAGCGGCCCGCCCACAGATACGCAGTATTTT. Translating it yields CARSLASPPSGPPTDTQYF.

The genes are TRBV6-5 and TRBJ1-5; TRBD1 aligns across 9 bases. The trim removed 4 bases at V and 3 bases at J, leaving 4 bases unmatched. Germline V gene sequence: CDR1 MNHEY, CDR2 SVGAGI. The CDR3 is made up of 15 amino acids. The DNA of the CDR3 is TGTGCCAGCAGTTCGGGACAGGGCTACAATCAGCCCCAGCATTTT. The encoded protein is CASSSGQGYNQPQHF.

This rearrangement joins TRBV30 to TRBJ2-2, with unresolved D. CDR1 GTSNPN and CDR2 SVGIG come from the germline V gene (reference sequence). The CDR3 extends over 12 amino acids. Between the trimmed V and J ends, which lost 1 base and 6 bases, there was a span of 6 bases. The CDR3 region is CAWSGGPGELFF. The DNA of the CDR3 is TGTGCCTGGAGTGGAGGTCCCGGGGAGCTGTTTTTT.

The CDR3 DNA reads TGTGCCAGCAGCCAAGCTTGGGCTGTAAGGGGTGGCACTGAAGCTTTCTTT. This gives the protein CASSQAWAVRGGTEAFF. The rearrangement links TRBV3-1 (or the pseudogene TRBV3-2) to TRBJ1-1; perhaps TRBD1 as D (5 bases). The length of the CDR3 is 17 residues. Trimming removed 1 base at V and 4 bases at J, with 19 bases between. The V gene's germline CDR1 is LGHDT and CDR2 YNNKEL (reference sequence).

The chain carries TRBV21-1 and TRBJ2-5; whether TRBD2, the table's D call, matches the DNA was not checked. TRBV21-1 is a pseudogene segment. This CDR3 region has 18 residues. The CDR3 protein is CASSKVGSGGSPHETQYF. DNA for the CDR3: TGTGCCAGCAGCAAAGTCGGTAGCGGGGGGTCCCCTCACGAGACCCAGTACTTC.

V and J are TRBV27 and TRBJ1-1; a possible D gene is TRBD1 (6 bases). The germline gives CDR1 MNHEY, CDR2 SMNVEV (reference sequence). Trimming left V 5 bases short and J 1 base short, with 11 bases between. The CDR3 contains 14 residues. The chain's CDR3 is CASSTGQKNTEAFF. CDR3 DNA sequence: TGTGCCAGCAGTACCGGACAGAAGAACACTGAAGCTTTCTTT.

As regards this clone: Germline and junction disagree at one end, which may indicate a read error. V gene TRBV5-1 combines with J gene TRBJ1-1; TRBD1 aligns across 10 bases. Germline lookup yields CDR1 SGHRS and CDR2 YFSETQ. The CDR3 consists of 15 residues. Here the CDR3 DNA reads TGCGCCAGCAGCTACCCGGGACAGGGGAACTCTGAAGCTTTCTTT. The encoded protein is CASSYPGQGNSEAFF. Using reference TRBV5-1 and TRBJ1-1 for the parts outside the CDR3, the full variable domain is KAGVTQTPRYLIKTRGQQVTLSCSPISGHRSVSWYQQTPGQGLQFLFEYFSETQRNKGNFPGRFSGRQFSNSRSEMNVSTLELGDSALYLCASSYPGQGNSEAFFGQGTRLTVV.

This clone occurred a few times. The J gene is TRBJ1-3, the V gene TRBV7-9; a possible D gene is TRBD1 (5 bases). Trimming took 0 bases from V and 2 from J, leaving 5 bases between them. This CDR3 comprises 14 residues. CDR1 is SEHNR, CDR2 FQNEAQ, per germline (reference sequence). The DNA for the CDR3 is TGTGCCAGCAGCTTAGCGGGGCCTGGAAACACCATATATTTT. It is translated as CASSLAGPGNTIYF. The full variable domain, with the rest looked up from reference TRBV7-9 and TRBJ1-3, is DTGVSQNPRHKITKRGQNVTFRCDPISEHNRLYWYRQTLGQGPEFLTYFQNEAQLEKSRLLSDRFSAERPKGSFSTLEIQRTEQGDSAMYLCASSLAGPGNTIYFGEGSWLTVV.

J is TRBJ1-5 and V is TRBV19; D is uncertain. This CDR3 is 15 amino acids long. Germline loops: CDR1 LNHDA, CDR2 SQIVND (reference sequence). The V gene lost 3 bases and the J gene lost 1 base, with 10 bases spanning the gap. The CDR3 DNA follows: TGTGCCAGTAGTATCGCGAGCGTCAGCAATCAGCCCCAGCATTTT. This sequence encodes CASSIASVSNQPQHF.

V gene TRBV6-5 combines with J gene TRBJ1-3; TRBD1 matches 7 bases. The junction had 3 bases not matched to a gene; V was cut back by 0 bases and J by 1 base. Looked up from germline, CDR1 is MNHEY and CDR2 is SVGAGI. The CDR3 extends over 16 amino acids. The CDR3: CASSYSRDRSGNTIYF. In DNA, the CDR3 is TGTGCCAGCAGTTACTCCCGGGACAGATCTGGAAACACCATATATTTT.

The chain couples TRBV30 to TRBJ2-1, with TRBD1 identical over 10 bases. J lost 6 bases, V lost 0 bases, and 5 bases had no gene match. The CDR3 is 15 amino acids. The germline V gene has CDR1 GTSNPN and CDR2 SVGIG (reference sequence). CDR3 in amino acids: CAWSVDRGDANEQFF. Written as DNA, the CDR3 is TGTGCCTGGAGTGTGGACAGGGGGGATGCCAATGAGCAGTTCTTC.

The chain carries TRBV27 and TRBJ1-5; D not certain. Trimming cost V 3 bases and J 0 bases, with 9 bases left between them. CDR3 length: 15 amino acids. CDR1 MNHEY and CDR2 SMNVEV come from the germline V gene (reference sequence). CDR3 sequence (DNA): TGTGCCAGCAGTTTCGACGGGATTAGCAATCAGCCCCAGCATTTT. Its translation: CASSFDGISNQPQHF.